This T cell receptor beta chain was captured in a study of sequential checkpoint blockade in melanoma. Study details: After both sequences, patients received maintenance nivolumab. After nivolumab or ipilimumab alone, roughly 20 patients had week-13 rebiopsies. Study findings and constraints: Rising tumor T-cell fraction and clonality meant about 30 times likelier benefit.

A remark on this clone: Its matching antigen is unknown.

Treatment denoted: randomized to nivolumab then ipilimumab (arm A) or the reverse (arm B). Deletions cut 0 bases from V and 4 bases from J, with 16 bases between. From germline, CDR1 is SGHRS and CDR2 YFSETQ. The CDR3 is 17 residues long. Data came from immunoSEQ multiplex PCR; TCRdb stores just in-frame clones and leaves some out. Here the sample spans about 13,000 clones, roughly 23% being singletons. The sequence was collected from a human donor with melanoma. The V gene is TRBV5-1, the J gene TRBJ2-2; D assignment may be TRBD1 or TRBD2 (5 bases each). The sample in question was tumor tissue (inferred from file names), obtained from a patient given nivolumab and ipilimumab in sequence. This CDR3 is CASSLEAAGTVTGELFF. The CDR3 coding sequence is TGCGCCAGCAGCTTGGAAGCGGCAGGGACGGTCACCGGGGAGCTGTTTTTT. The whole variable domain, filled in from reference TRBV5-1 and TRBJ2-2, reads KAGVTQTPRYLIKTRGQQVTLSCSPISGHRSVSWYQQTPGQGLQFLFEYFSETQRNKGNFPGRFSGRQFSNSRSEMNVSTLELGDSALYLCASSLEAAGTVTGELFFGEGSRLTVL.